This is a list of T cell receptor beta chains from one sample in a study of post-analysis software for immune sequencing data. TCRdb itself ran the PCR reads through MiXCR, one entry per CDR3 protein. The sample has about half a million distinct CDR3 sequences; 30% to 40% are singletons. Sequencing was done on a sample of blood. All receptors come from a girl under 18 with multiple sclerosis. The CDR3 runs from the conserved cysteine through the conserved F or W. The D gene is left open where the match is weak. Clone size is given for some rows only: seen once, a few or many times, or a class if the clone is expanded.

CDR3 length | clone size | J gene | D gene | V gene | CDR3 protein | CDR3 DNA
17 | - | TRBJ2-2 | TRBD2 | TRBV12-3/TRBV12-4 | CASSFSRGGVNTGELFF | TGTGCCAGCAGTTTCTCCCGGGGGGGGGTAAACACCGGGGAGCTGTTTTTT
14 | few | TRBJ1-1 | TRBD1 | TRBV6-5 | CASSYSDRRTEAFF | TGTGCCAGCAGTTACTCGGACAGGAGGACTGAAGCTTTCTTT
14 | - | TRBJ2-5 | - | TRBV7-9 | CASSFKGRRETQYF | TGTGCCAGCAGCTTTAAGGGGCGGCGAGAGACCCAGTACTTC
16 | - | TRBJ2-3 | TRBD1 | TRBV12-3/TRBV12-4 | CASSWGTGAGTDTQYF | TGTGCCAGCAGTTGGGGGACAGGGGCAGGCACAGATACGCAGTATTTT
15 | few | TRBJ2-3 | - | TRBV29-1 | CSVDRGLGITDTQYF | TGCAGCGTTGATAGGGGTCTCGGAATCACAGATACGCAGTATTTT
16 | - | TRBJ2-1 | - | TRBV5-1 | CASSLSSGRSMNEQFF | TGCGCCAGCAGCTTGTCGTCAGGGAGAAGTATGAATGAGCAGTTCTTC
14 | - | TRBJ2-7 | - | TRBV12-3/TRBV12-4 | CASSCGGRSYEQYF | TGTGCCAGCAGTTGTGGGGGGCGCTCCTACGAGCAGTACTTC
13 | once | TRBJ2-5 | - | TRBV21-1 | CASSKATGETQYF | TGTGCCAGCAGCAAAGCGACAGGGGAGACCCAGTACTTC
11 | - | TRBJ2-7 | TRBD2 | TRBV12-3/TRBV12-4 | CAVGGAYEQYF | TGTGCCGTTGGGGGGGCCTACGAGCAGTACTTC
13 | - | TRBJ2-7 | - | TRBV7-9 | CASTPGSFYEQYF | TGTGCCAGCACGCCAGGGTCCTTCTACGAGCAGTACTTC
18 | - | TRBJ2-1 | - | TRBV4-1 | CASSQDLSRGASYNEQFF | TGCGCCAGCAGCCAAGATCTGTCCAGGGGGGCTTCCTACAATGAGCAGTTCTTC
15 | few | TRBJ2-2 | - | TRBV27 | CASSFGALNTGELFF | TGTGCCAGCAGTTTCGGGGCCCTGAACACCGGGGAGCTGTTTTTT
14 | many | TRBJ2-7 | - | TRBV24-1 | CATSVRGQFYEQYF | TGTGCCACCAGTGTGCGGGGGCAATTCTACGAGCAGTACTTC
18 | few | TRBJ2-3 | TRBD1 | TRBV5-5 | CASSLAGTGLYYTDTQYF | TGTGCCAGCAGCTTGGCCGGGACAGGGCTCTACTACACAGATACGCAGTATTTT